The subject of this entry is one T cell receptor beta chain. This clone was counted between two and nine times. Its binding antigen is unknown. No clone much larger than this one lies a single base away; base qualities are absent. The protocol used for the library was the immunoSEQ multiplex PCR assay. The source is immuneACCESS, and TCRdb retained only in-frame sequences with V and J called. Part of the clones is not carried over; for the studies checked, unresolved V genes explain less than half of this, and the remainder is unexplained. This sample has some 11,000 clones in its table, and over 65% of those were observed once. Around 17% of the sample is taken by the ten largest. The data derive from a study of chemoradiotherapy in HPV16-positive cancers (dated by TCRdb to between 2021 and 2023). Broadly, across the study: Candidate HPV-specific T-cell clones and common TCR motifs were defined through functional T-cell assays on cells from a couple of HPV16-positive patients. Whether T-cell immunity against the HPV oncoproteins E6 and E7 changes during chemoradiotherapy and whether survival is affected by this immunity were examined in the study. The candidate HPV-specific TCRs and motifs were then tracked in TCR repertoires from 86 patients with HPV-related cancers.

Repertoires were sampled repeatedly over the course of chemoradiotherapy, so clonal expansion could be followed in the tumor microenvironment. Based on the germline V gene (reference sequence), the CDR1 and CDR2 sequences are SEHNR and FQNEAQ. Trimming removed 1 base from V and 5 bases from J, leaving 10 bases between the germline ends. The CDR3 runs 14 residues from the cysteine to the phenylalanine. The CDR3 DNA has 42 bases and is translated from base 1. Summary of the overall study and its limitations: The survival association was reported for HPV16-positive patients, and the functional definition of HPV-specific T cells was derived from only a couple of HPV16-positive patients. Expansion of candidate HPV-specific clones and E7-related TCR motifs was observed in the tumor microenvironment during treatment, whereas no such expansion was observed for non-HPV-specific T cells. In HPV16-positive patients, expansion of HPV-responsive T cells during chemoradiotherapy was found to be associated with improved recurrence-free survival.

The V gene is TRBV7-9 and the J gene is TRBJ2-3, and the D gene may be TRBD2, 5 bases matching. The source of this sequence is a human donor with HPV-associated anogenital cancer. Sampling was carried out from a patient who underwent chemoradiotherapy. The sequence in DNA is TGTGCCAGCAGCTTAGAGGGTCGGGGAGATACGCAGTATTTT. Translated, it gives CASSLEGRGDTQYF.